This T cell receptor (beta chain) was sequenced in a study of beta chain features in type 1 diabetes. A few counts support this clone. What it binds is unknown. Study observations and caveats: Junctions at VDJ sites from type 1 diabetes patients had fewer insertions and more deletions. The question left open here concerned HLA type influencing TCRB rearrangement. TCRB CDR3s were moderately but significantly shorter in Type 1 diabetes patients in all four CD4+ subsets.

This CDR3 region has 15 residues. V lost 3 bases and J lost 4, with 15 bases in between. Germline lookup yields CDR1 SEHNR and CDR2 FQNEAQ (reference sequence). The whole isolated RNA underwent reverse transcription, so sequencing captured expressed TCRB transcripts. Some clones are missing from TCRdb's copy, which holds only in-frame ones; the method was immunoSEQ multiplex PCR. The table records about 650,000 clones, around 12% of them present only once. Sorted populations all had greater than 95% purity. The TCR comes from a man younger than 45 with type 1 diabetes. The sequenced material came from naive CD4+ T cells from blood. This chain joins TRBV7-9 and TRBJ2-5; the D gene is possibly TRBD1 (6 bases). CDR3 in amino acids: CASSLQGTPGETQYF. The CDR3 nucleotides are TGTGCCAGCAGCTTGCAGGGGACCCCGGGAGAGACCCAGTACTTC.